The 20 T cell receptor beta chains in this list originate from one sample, sequenced in a study of blood T cell repertoires in COVID-19. The assay was immunoSEQ multiplex PCR, and TCRdb's table has in-frame clones only and misses some. This sample has some 230,000 clones; about 80% occur once, and the top ten carry about 1.3%. Material: PBMCs or T cells enriched from blood (not recorded which). The receptors here all came from a woman aged 40 to 55 with acute COVID-19.

V is TRBV29-1 and J is TRBJ2-5, with a tentative D call TRBD2 (6 bases). The V and J ends lost 5 bases and 5 bases respectively, with 18 bases between them. The CDR3 sequence is 14 residues long. Germline lookup yields CDR1 SQVTM and CDR2 ANQGSEA. The CDR3 nucleotides are TGCAGCGTTCCCGGGGGAGCCGCCGGGGAGACCCAGTACTTC. Translation: CSVPGGAAGETQYF.

On this clone: Compared with germline, one end of the junction differs, possibly owing to a read error. The chain employs TRBV4-3 and TRBJ1-5; D is perhaps TRBD1 (6 bases). The germline V gene has CDR1 LGHNA and CDR2 YSLEER. The CDR3 is made up of 14 amino acids. The CDR3 DNA is TGCGCCAGCAACCAAGGGGGAGGCAATCAGCCCCAGCATTTT. Protein product: CASNQGGGNQPQHF.

This chain joins TRBV7-9 and TRBJ1-5; D is unresolved. Trimming removed 5 bases from V and 1 base from J, with 12 bases in between. The germline V gene encodes CDR1 SEHNR and CDR2 FQNEAQ (reference sequence). The CDR3 is 15 residues long. The CDR3 is CASSRGELSNQPQHF. The DNA for the CDR3 is TGTGCCAGCAGCCGGGGAGAATTAAGCAATCAGCCCCAGCATTTT.

This clone was seen a handful of times. The chain links TRBV6-2 or TRBV6-3 to TRBJ1-5, with 7 positions matching TRBD1. Germline CDR1 MNHEY, CDR2 SVGEGT. The CDR3 is made up of 16 amino acids. The J segment lost 1 base and the V segment lost 2 bases, leaving 5 bases of the junction unmatched. CDR3 coding DNA: TGTGCCAGCAGTTACAGACAGGGACGAAGCAATCAGCCCCAGCATTTT. Its protein product is CASSYRQGRSNQPQHF.

The chain recombines TRBV7-9 with TRBJ2-1; 7 nucleotides align to TRBD2. V shed 4 bases, J shed 4 bases, and the junction held 7 bases outside the gene matches. CDR3 size: 15 residues. In germline, CDR1 is SEHNR, CDR2 FQNEAQ (reference sequence). CDR3 residues: CASSSSGTTYNEQFF. The CDR3 coding sequence is TGTGCCAGCAGCTCTTCCGGGACTACTTACAATGAGCAGTTCTTC.

V gene TRBV5-1 combines with J gene TRBJ1-1; D may be TRBD1 (6 bases). The CDR3 totals 15 residues. The V gene's germline CDR1 is SGHRS and CDR2 YFSETQ. V lost 0 bases and J lost 3, with 12 bases in between. For the CDR3, the DNA is TGCGCCAGCAGCTTGGAGGGGGGGCAGGACACTGAAGCTTTCTTT. Its translation: CASSLEGGQDTEAFF.

This clone was observed a few times. The rearrangement uses TRBV10-2 and TRBJ1-1, with D tentatively TRBD1 (5 bases). Germline assignment: CDR1 WSHSY and CDR2 SAAADI. This CDR3 region has 15 residues. The V end lost 3 bases, the J end lost 1 base, and 12 bases lay between the germline ends. The CDR3 region is CASSDGRRGNTEAFF. DNA of the CDR3: TGCGCCAGCAGTGATGGGAGGAGGGGGAACACTGAAGCTTTCTTT.

This chain uses TRBV5-8 with TRBJ2-3; D remains unclear. Germline loops: CDR1 SGHTS, CDR2 YDEGEE. This CDR3 is built from 10 residues. V lost 1 base to trimming and J lost 9 bases, with 3 bases between them. CDR3 residues: CASSLSTQYF. The CDR3 nucleotides read TGTGCCAGCAGCTTGAGCACGCAGTATTTT.

The chain uses TRBV27 and TRBJ2-5; the D gene is possibly TRBD2 (6 bases). The CDR3 is made up of 12 amino acids. Germline CDR1 and CDR2: MNHEY and SMNVEV (reference sequence). V was trimmed by 4 bases and J by 7 bases, leaving 10 bases between them. The CDR3 sequence is CASSSGGATQYF. The CDR3 DNA is TGTGCCAGCAGTTCCGGAGGGGCGACCCAGTACTTC.

The V call is TRBV28, the J call TRBJ1-1, with D maybe TRBD1 (5 bases). CDR1 and CDR2 (germline): MDHEN, SYDVKM. The CDR3 length is 11 residues. With 3 bases removed from V and 12 bases from J, the gap between germline ends came to 11 bases. The CDR3 loop reads CASSFTGGTFF. The CDR3 nucleotides are TGTGCCAGCAGTTTTACAGGCGGGACTTTCTTT.

V gene TRBV28 combines with J gene TRBJ1-6, with D possibly TRBD1 on 6 matching bases. Trimming took off 8 bases at V and 7 bases at J, with 12 bases between the two ends. The CDR3 is 13 amino acids. Germline CDR1 is MDHEN and CDR2 is SYDVKM. The CDR3: CASAQGINSPLHF. The CDR3 DNA reads TGTGCCAGCGCTCAGGGGATCAATTCACCCCTCCACTTT. Full variable domain (outside the CDR3, taken from reference TRBV28 and TRBJ1-6): DVKVTQSSRYLVKRTGEKVFLECVQDMDHENMFWYRQDPGLGLRLIYFSYDVKMKEKGDIPEGYSVSREKKERFSLILESASTNQTSMYLCASAQGINSPLHFGNGTRLTVT.

This chain links TRBV19 with TRBJ1-6; D is perhaps TRBD1 (6 bases). Germline V lookup: CDR1 LNHDA, CDR2 SQIVND (reference sequence). The CDR3 contains 15 residues. Deletions cut 9 bases from V and 0 bases from J, with 12 bases between. Here the CDR3 DNA reads TGTGCCAGGAACAGGGCGAGCTCCTATAATTCACCCCTCCACTTT. It translates to CARNRASSYNSPLHF. Variable domain in full (rest from reference TRBV19 and TRBJ1-6): DGGITQSPKYLFRKEGQNVTLSCEQNLNHDAMYWYRQDPGQGLRLIYYSQIVNDFQKGDIAEGYSVSREKKESFPLTVTSAQKNPTAFYLCARNRASSYNSPLHFGNGTRLTVT.

This clone was counted a single time. This rearrangement joins TRBV18 to TRBJ2-1; TRBD2 aligns across 9 bases. The trim removed 0 bases at V and 8 bases at J, leaving 5 bases unmatched. The germline V gene encodes CDR1 KGHSH and CDR2 LQKENI. This CDR3 region has 15 residues. CDR3 DNA: TGTGCCAGCTCACCACCCCAGCGGGGGGCCTATGAGCAGTTCTTC. Translating gives CASSPPQRGAYEQFF.

The gene calls are TRBV6-2 or TRBV6-3 and TRBJ1-2, with D possibly TRBD1 on 5 matching bases. The V end lost 2 bases, the J end lost 2 bases, and 9 bases lay between the germline ends. The CDR3 is 14 amino acids. Germline V gives CDR1 MNHEY, CDR2 SVGEGT. CDR3 DNA sequence: TGTGCCAGCAGTTACGGGCAGGGCAACTATGGCTACACCTTC. As protein: CASSYGQGNYGYTF.

The rearrangement uses TRBV5-1 and TRBJ2-2, with 9 bases identical to TRBD1. This CDR3 region has 15 residues. Trimming cost V 3 bases and J 4 bases; bases outside gene matches: 4. Germline V gives CDR1 SGHRS, CDR2 YFSETQ. The CDR3, as DNA: TGCGCCAGCAGCTGGGGGGACAGGGCCACCGGGGAGCTGTTTTTT. Amino acids: CASSWGDRATGELFF.

This sequence joins TRBV7-2 and TRBJ1-6; TRBD1 matches at 8 bases. The CDR3 runs to 15 residues. Trimming cost V 4 bases and J 9 bases; bases outside gene matches: 8. The V gene's germline CDR1 is SGHTA and CDR2 FQGNSA. The CDR3 spells CASSSGTGARSPLHF. CDR3 sequence (DNA): TGTGCCAGCAGCTCAGGGACAGGAGCGCGTTCACCCCTCCACTTT.

The chain has TRBV7-2 and TRBJ2-2, with TRBD1 matching 9 bases. Looked up from germline, CDR1 is SGHTA and CDR2 is FQGNSA. The CDR3 has 15 amino acids. V lost 5 bases, J lost 4 bases, and 5 bases stayed unmatched. The CDR3 nucleotides read TGTGCCAGCAGCAACTACAGGGGGCCCACCGGGGAGCTGTTTTTT. This translates into CASSNYRGPTGELFF.

This chain links TRBV10-2 with TRBJ2-2; TRBD2 matches at 7 bases. Germline CDR1 reads WSHSY; CDR2 reads SAAADI. This CDR3 region has 14 residues. Unmatched junction bases numbered 7, after V lost 6 bases and J lost 6 bases. The CDR3 sequence: CASRSSGGSGELFF. The CDR3 DNA follows: TGCGCCAGCAGGTCATCGGGGGGTTCCGGGGAGCTGTTTTTT.

The V and J genes are TRBV19 and TRBJ1-1; no clear D. The germline V and J ends were trimmed by 8 bases and 5 bases, with 21 bases remaining between them. The CDR3 consists of 15 residues. CDR1 and CDR2 (germline): LNHDA, SQIVND (reference sequence). Written as DNA, the CDR3 is TGTGCCAGTCTCGGTCTGGTCCTTACGGGGACTGAAGCTTTCTTT. It codes for CASLGLVLTGTEAFF.

The rearrangement uses TRBV11-2 and TRBJ1-2; unclear D gene. Per the germline V gene, CDR1 is SGHAT and CDR2 is FQNNGV. The CDR3 extends over 17 amino acids. The V end was cut by 0 bases, the J end by 4 bases, with 18 bases between. In DNA form, the CDR3 reads TGTGCCAGCAGCTTAGATCTGGGCTCGGTCGGGGTCTATGGCTACACCTTC. This gives the protein CASSLDLGSVGVYGYTF.